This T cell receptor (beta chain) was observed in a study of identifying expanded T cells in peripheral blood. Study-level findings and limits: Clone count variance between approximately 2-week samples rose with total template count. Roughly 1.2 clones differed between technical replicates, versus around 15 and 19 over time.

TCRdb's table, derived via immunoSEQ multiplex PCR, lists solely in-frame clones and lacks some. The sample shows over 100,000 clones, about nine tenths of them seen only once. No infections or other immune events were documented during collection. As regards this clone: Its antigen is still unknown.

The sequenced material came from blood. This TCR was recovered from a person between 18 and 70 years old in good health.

The CDR3 DNA reads as TGTGCCATCAGTGAGAAAGGGCAGGGGCGGTTCGAGCAGTACTTC. Amino acids: CAISEKGQGRFEQYF. The chain has TRBV10-3 and TRBJ2-7, with a tentative D call TRBD1 (6 bases). The CDR3 consists of 15 residues. V lost 2 bases to trimming and J lost 6 bases, with 17 bases between them. Germline CDR1 and CDR2: ENHRY and SYGVKD.